The 32 T cell receptor beta chains presented below share a single source sample, sequenced in a study of shared clonotypes between healthy human individuals. Assay used: immunoSEQ multiplex PCR; TCRdb lists only in-frame clones, some missing. Among about 1.5 million clones listed, roughly 97% were seen once. The source material was naive CD4+ T cells sorted from blood. The sample's subset: CD45RA+ positively selected. The receptors were sampled from a man aged 25 to 40 in good health.

J is TRBJ1-1 and V is TRBV30; D is unresolved. With 2 bases removed from V and 2 bases from J, the gap between germline ends came to 9 bases. The V gene's germline CDR1 is GTSNPN and CDR2 SVGIG (reference sequence). The CDR3 consists of 13 residues. The CDR3 protein is CAWSNMGNTEAFF. Written as DNA, the CDR3 is TGTGCCTGGAGTAACATGGGAAACACTGAAGCTTTCTTT.

The J gene is TRBJ2-1, the V gene TRBV11-3; 9 nucleotides agree with TRBD2. V was clipped by 1 base and J by 7 bases; unmatched bases: 8. In germline, CDR1 is SGHNT, CDR2 YENEEA. The CDR3 length is 16 residues. CDR3 protein: CASSLGGGRALNEQFF. CDR3 bases: TGTGCCAGCAGCTTAGGAGGCGGGAGGGCCTTGAATGAGCAGTTCTTC. Filled out from reference TRBV11-3 and TRBJ2-1, the complete variable domain reads EAGVVQSPRYKIIEKKQPVAFWCNPISGHNTLYWYLQNLGQGPELLIRYENEEAVDDSQLPKDRFSAERLKGVDSTLKIQPAELGDSAVYLCASSLGGGRALNEQFFGPGTRLTVL.

CDR3 sequence (DNA): TGCGCCAGCAGCTACGATCAGCCGGGGATAGGGGCCCAGTACTTC. Its protein product is CASSYDQPGIGAQYF. The V call is TRBV5-1, the J call TRBJ2-5; D is tentatively TRBD1 or TRBD2 (5 bases each). Trimming left V 3 bases short and J 9 bases short, with 21 bases between. This CDR3 spans 15 amino acids. The germline V gene has CDR1 SGHRS and CDR2 YFSETQ.

This clone was seen just once. The genes are TRBV5-1 and TRBJ2-7; perhaps D is TRBD1 or TRBD2 (6 bases each). The germline gives CDR1 SGHRS, CDR2 YFSETQ. Trimming stripped 4 bases from V and 6 bases from J, with 11 bases between. This CDR3 contains 12 residues. The CDR3 reads CASSQEGGEQYF. The CDR3 DNA reads as TGCGCCAGCAGCCAGGAGGGGGGCGAGCAGTACTTC. Full variable domain (remainder filled in from reference TRBV5-1 and TRBJ2-7): KAGVTQTPRYLIKTRGQQVTLSCSPISGHRSVSWYQQTPGQGLQFLFEYFSETQRNKGNFPGRFSGRQFSNSRSEMNVSTLELGDSALYLCASSQEGGEQYFGPGTRLTVT.

V and J are TRBV7-9 and TRBJ2-7; D unclear. This CDR3 is 14 amino acids long. Trimming took off 4 bases at V and 5 bases at J, with 15 bases between the two ends. CDR1 is SEHNR, CDR2 FQNEAQ, per germline (reference sequence). DNA for the CDR3: TGTGCCAGCAGCTCCTCTAGATATTCCGACGAGCAGTACTTC. This codes for CASSSSRYSDEQYF.

The chain employs TRBV5-1 and TRBJ2-1; 14 nucleotides match TRBD2. Trimming took 4 bases from V and 0 from J; bases not matched to a gene: 3. The CDR3 totals 17 residues. Germline CDR1 and CDR2: SGHRS and YFSETQ. In nucleotides, the CDR3 is TGCGCCAGCAGCAAAGGACTAGCGGGAGGCTCCTACAATGAGCAGTTCTTC. Translating gives CASSKGLAGGSYNEQFF.

The chain recombines TRBV19 with TRBJ2-5; tentative D call: TRBD1 (5 bases). V lost 5 bases, J lost 5 bases, and 9 bases lay in between. CDR1 and CDR2 from the germline V gene are LNHDA and SQIVND (reference sequence). The CDR3 length is 12 residues. CDR3 bases: TGTGCCAGTAGTTCAGGGCGTGAGACCCAGTACTTC. Its protein product is CASSSGRETQYF.

The CDR3 spells CATSRGPGTPRYEQFF. DNA for the CDR3: TGTGCCACCAGCAGAGGGCCCGGGACTCCGAGGTATGAGCAGTTCTTC. V is TRBV15 and J is TRBJ2-1, with D maybe TRBD2 (6 bases). V lost 1 base and J 8 bases, leaving 18 bases between the germline ends. This CDR3 has 16 amino acids. Germline V lookup: CDR1 LNHNV, CDR2 YYDKDF (reference sequence).

V gene TRBV11-3 combines with J gene TRBJ2-1; 7 nucleotides line up with TRBD2. The CDR3 consists of 14 residues. J was trimmed by 5 bases and V by 5 bases; bases with no gene match: 6. The V gene's germline CDR1 is SGHNT and CDR2 YENEEA. The DNA for the CDR3 is TGTGCCAGCAGCCCCGGGACTACCCACAATGAGCAGTTCTTC. Its protein product is CASSPGTTHNEQFF. Looking up the rest from reference TRBV11-3 and TRBJ2-1 gives the full variable domain: EAGVVQSPRYKIIEKKQPVAFWCNPISGHNTLYWYLQNLGQGPELLIRYENEEAVDDSQLPKDRFSAERLKGVDSTLKIQPAELGDSAVYLCASSPGTTHNEQFFGPGTRLTVL.

The CDR3 spells CAWSVLEAFF. For the CDR3, the DNA is TGTGCCTGGAGTGTTCTGGAAGCTTTCTTT. The chain links TRBV30 to TRBJ1-1; no definite D call. Germline assignment: CDR1 GTSNPN and CDR2 SVGIG (reference sequence). V was clipped by 0 bases and J by 8 bases, with 4 bases between them. The CDR3 has 10 residues.

The J gene is TRBJ1-2, the V gene TRBV10-3, with 9 bases that match TRBD1. Germline CDR1 and CDR2: ENHRY and SYGVKD. The ends lost 5 bases at V and 0 bases at J; junction bases unmatched: 7. The CDR3 length is 16 residues. The CDR3 sequence: CAISPGQGRANYGYTF. The CDR3 DNA sequence: TGTGCCATCAGTCCGGGACAGGGCAGGGCTAACTATGGCTACACCTTC.

The J gene is TRBJ2-3, the V gene TRBV5-1, with D possibly matching TRBD1 (5 bases). Germline-derived CDR1 and CDR2 are SGHRS and YFSETQ. The CDR3 covers 15 residues. V lost 0 bases and J 3 bases, leaving 11 bases between the germline ends. CDR3 nucleotide sequence: TGCGCCAGCAGCTTGGCCGCGGCAGGGACAGATACGCAGTATTTT. It specifies CASSLAAAGTDTQYF.

J is TRBJ1-1 and V is TRBV5-1; 7 positions match TRBD1. The CDR3 spans 14 residues. Germline V CDR1 and CDR2: SGHRS, YFSETQ. V was clipped by 1 base and J by 7 bases; unmatched bases: 7. The CDR3 sequence: CASSLREQGNEAFF. CDR3 sequence (DNA): TGCGCCAGCAGCTTGAGAGAACAGGGGAATGAAGCTTTCTTT. Based on the CDR3 plus reference TRBV5-1 and TRBJ1-1, the full variable domain is KAGVTQTPRYLIKTRGQQVTLSCSPISGHRSVSWYQQTPGQGLQFLFEYFSETQRNKGNFPGRFSGRQFSNSRSEMNVSTLELGDSALYLCASSLREQGNEAFFGQGTRLTVV.

CDR3 sequence reads: CASSAVVGGETQYF. CDR3 bases: TGTGCCAGCAGTGCGGTGGTAGGCGGGGAGACCCAGTACTTC. The rearrangement uses TRBV6-1 and TRBJ2-5; possible D gene TRBD2, 5 bases. The CDR3 loop spans 14 amino acids. V lost 4 bases and J 5 bases, leaving 14 bases between the germline ends. The germline gives CDR1 MNHNS, CDR2 SASEGT.

The V gene is TRBV10-3, the J gene TRBJ1-4; no firm D call. Germline V gene sequence: CDR1 ENHRY, CDR2 SYGVKD. Between the trimmed V and J ends, which lost 3 bases and 7 bases, there was a span of 12 bases. The CDR3 spans 14 residues. CDR3 residues: CAISETDQSEKLFF. The CDR3 DNA reads as TGTGCCATCAGTGAAACAGACCAAAGTGAAAAACTGTTTTTT.

The J gene is TRBJ2-5, the V gene TRBV29-1; TRBD2 aligns across 7 bases. Germline-derived CDR1 and CDR2 are SQVTM and ANQGSEA. Trimming took 3 bases from V and 5 from J; bases not matched to a gene: 6. This CDR3 comprises 13 residues. The CDR3 nucleotides read TGCAGCGTTGATTGGGGGGGTCCCGAGACCCAGTACTTC. Amino acid sequence: CSVDWGGPETQYF.

The V and J genes are TRBV2 and TRBJ2-7; a possible D gene is TRBD2 (5 bases). The CDR3 sequence is 14 residues long. From germline, CDR1 is SNHLY and CDR2 FYNNEI. Trimming pared 4 bases from V and 1 base from J, leaving 11 bases between. The DNA of the CDR3 is TGTGCCAGCAGTGGACGGGAACATTCCTACGAGCAGTACTTC. Its protein product is CASSGREHSYEQYF.

The gene calls are TRBV2 and TRBJ2-5; TRBD2 matches at 8 bases. In germline, CDR1 is SNHLY, CDR2 FYNNEI. Trimming at V came to 7 bases and at J to 4 bases, leaving 8 bases not matched to a gene. CDR3 length: 14 amino acids. The CDR3 nucleotides are TGTGCCAGCAATCCCCGAACTAGCGGAGAGACCCAGTACTTC. Its translation is CASNPRTSGETQYF.

The J gene is TRBJ2-7, the V gene TRBV27, with 9 bases fitting TRBD2. V trimming: 3 bases; J trimming: 4 bases; junction bases outside the gene matches: 7. The CDR3 runs to 15 residues. The germline V gene has CDR1 MNHEY and CDR2 SMNVEV (reference sequence). CDR3 region: CASSFTGTSFYEQYF. DNA for the CDR3: TGTGCCAGCAGTTTTACAGGGACTAGCTTTTACGAGCAGTACTTC.

This rearrangement joins TRBV28 to TRBJ2-3; D remains ambiguous. The CDR3 is made up of 14 amino acids. The V gene lost 5 bases and the J gene lost 1 base, with 10 bases spanning the gap. Germline V lookup: CDR1 MDHEN, CDR2 SYDVKM. CDR3 region: CASSNSRGTDTQYF. Here the CDR3 DNA reads TGTGCCAGCAGTAACAGTCGGGGCACAGATACGCAGTATTTT.

V is TRBV10-3 and J is TRBJ2-2; tentatively, D is TRBD2 (6 bases). There are 15 residues in the CDR3. Germline loops: CDR1 ENHRY, CDR2 SYGVKD. Trimming removed 6 bases at V and 4 bases at J, with 15 bases between. CDR3 amino acids: CAIRVDRAGTGELFF. The DNA of the CDR3 is TGTGCCATCAGAGTTGACAGAGCGGGCACCGGGGAGCTGTTTTTT.

V is TRBV18 and J is TRBJ2-7, with 9 bases aligning to TRBD2. The germline CDR1 and CDR2 sequences are KGHSH and LQKENI. V was pared by 2 bases and J by 4 bases, with 9 bases of the junction left unmatched. The CDR3 totals 16 residues. The CDR3 spells CASSPGPQAGGYEQYF. The CDR3 DNA reads TGTGCCAGCTCACCAGGCCCCCAAGCGGGAGGATACGAGCAGTACTTC.

CDR3 nucleotide sequence: TGCGCCAGCAGCTTGGCCTTGACTAGCGGGGCCCCTTCCTCGGGCACAGATACGCAGTATTTT. The encoded protein is CASSLALTSGAPSSGTDTQYF. The rearrangement links TRBV5-1 to TRBJ2-3; 11 bases are shared with TRBD2. The CDR3 loop spans 21 amino acids. Germline V gives CDR1 SGHRS, CDR2 YFSETQ. Trimming took 0 bases from V and 1 from J; bases not matched to a gene: 16. The variable domain in full, with the rest retrieved from reference TRBV5-1 and TRBJ2-3, is KAGVTQTPRYLIKTRGQQVTLSCSPISGHRSVSWYQQTPGQGLQFLFEYFSETQRNKGNFPGRFSGRQFSNSRSEMNVSTLELGDSALYLCASSLALTSGAPSSGTDTQYFGPGTRLTVL.

V and J are TRBV5-5 and TRBJ2-5; D ambiguous. CDR3 length equals 14 residues. The V gene's germline CDR1 is SGHKS and CDR2 YYEKEE (reference sequence). V lost 0 bases and J 5 bases, leaving 11 bases between the germline ends. In nucleotides, the CDR3 is TGTGCCAGCAGCTTGGTCCCGCGTGGTGAGACCCAGTACTTC. Translating it yields CASSLVPRGETQYF. Supplemented by reference TRBV5-5 and TRBJ2-5, the full variable domain reads DAGVTQSPTHLIKTRGQQVTLRCSPISGHKSVSWYQQVLGQGPQFIFQYYEKEERGRGNFPDRFSARQFPNYSSELNVNALLLGDSALYLCASSLVPRGETQYFGPGTRLLVL.

This clone is a singleton in its sample. This chain uses TRBV4-2 with TRBJ2-3; 8 bases line up with TRBD1. CDR3 length: 15 amino acids. J lost 4 bases, V lost 2 bases, and 5 bases had no gene match. Germline V CDR1 and CDR2: LGHNA, YNFKEQ. CDR3 sequence: CASSQRTGLPDTQYF. Written as DNA, the CDR3 is TGTGCCAGCAGCCAAAGGACAGGGTTGCCAGATACGCAGTATTTT.

This clone was recorded once. This chain joins TRBV18 and TRBJ1-1; D gene uncertain. V lost 0 bases and J 1 base, leaving 9 bases between the germline ends. CDR1 and CDR2 (germline): KGHSH, LQKENI. The CDR3 extends over 15 amino acids. This chain's CDR3 is CASSPPNKKNTEAFF. The DNA for the CDR3 is TGTGCCAGCTCACCACCGAACAAGAAGAACACTGAAGCTTTCTTT.

V and J are TRBV28 and TRBJ2-2, with 8 bases aligning to TRBD2. CDR3 length: 15 amino acids. From germline, CDR1 is MDHEN and CDR2 SYDVKM. V was clipped by 5 bases and J by 4 bases; unmatched bases: 6. The chain's CDR3 is CASSRAGAGTGELFF. In nucleotides, the CDR3 is TGTGCCAGCAGTAGAGCGGGAGCGGGCACCGGGGAGCTGTTTTTT.

The chain employs TRBV5-1 and TRBJ2-1, with 12 bases that match TRBD2. V gave up 3 bases and J gave up 4 bases; unmatched junction bases: 5. Germline values: CDR1 SGHRS, CDR2 YFSETQ. The CDR3 is 16 amino acids. As DNA, the CDR3 is TGCGCCAGCAGCTCCGGACTAGCGGGAATTTACAATGAGCAGTTCTTC. It codes for CASSSGLAGIYNEQFF.

The V gene is TRBV11-2, the J gene TRBJ2-5; D is unresolved. Germline V gene lookup returns CDR1 SGHAT and CDR2 FQNNGV. This CDR3 comprises 14 residues. The V gene lost 1 base and the J gene lost 5 bases, with 11 bases spanning the gap. CDR3 DNA sequence: TGTGCCAGCAGCTTAGTCTCTTCTCCGGAGACCCAGTACTTC. Translated, it gives CASSLVSSPETQYF.

This chain connects TRBV6-1 to TRBJ2-1; TRBD2 aligns across 10 bases. The germline gives CDR1 MNHNS, CDR2 SASEGT. The length of the CDR3 is 15 residues. Unmatched junction bases numbered 8, after V lost 4 bases and J lost 8 bases. The CDR3 here is CASSVASGSFYEQFF. The DNA of the CDR3 is TGTGCCAGCAGTGTGGCTAGCGGGAGTTTTTATGAGCAGTTCTTC.

The gene calls are TRBV10-3 and TRBJ2-2; 7 nucleotides align to TRBD1. The germline CDR1 and CDR2 sequences are ENHRY and SYGVKD. The CDR3 runs to 14 residues. V lost 7 bases, J lost 3 bases, and 5 bases stayed unmatched. Here the CDR3 reads CAIMGDRYTGELFF. The CDR3 DNA follows: TGTGCCATCATGGGGGACAGATACACCGGGGAGCTGTTTTTT.

The V call is TRBV10-1, the J call TRBJ2-3; D may be TRBD1 (6 bases). In germline, CDR1 is WNHNN, CDR2 SYGVQD (reference sequence). There are 15 residues in the CDR3. Trimming removed 2 bases at V and 4 bases at J, with 13 bases between. The CDR3 DNA reads as TGCGCCAGCAGTGAGACCCCGACAGGTCCAGATACGCAGTATTTT. This gives the protein CASSETPTGPDTQYF.